The 28 T cell receptor beta chains below all came from one sample that was sequenced in a study of blood T cell repertoires in COVID-19. Some clones are missing from TCRdb's copy, which holds only in-frame ones; the method was immunoSEQ multiplex PCR. The top ten hold more than 5% of the sample, which has approximately 97,000 clones, approximately 90% seen once. The sample consisted of peripheral blood. These receptors came from a woman aged 50 to 60 with COVID-19, enrolled during active disease.

This chain uses TRBV12-3 or TRBV12-4 with TRBJ1-1; a weak D match, TRBD1 (5 bases). Trimming removed 2 bases at V and 11 bases at J, with 9 bases between. CDR3 length: 11 residues. The CDR3 is CASSLRGSAFF. The DNA for the CDR3 is TGTGCCAGCAGTTTAAGGGGTTCGGCTTTCTTT.

The V gene is TRBV13, the J gene TRBJ2-7; 7 nucleotides match TRBD1. The V gene end was trimmed by 5 bases and the J gene end by 2 bases; junction bases not matched to a gene: 6. The CDR3 is 14 amino acids. The germline gives CDR1 PRHDT, CDR2 FYEKMQ (reference sequence). CDR3 nucleotide sequence: TGTGCCAGCAGCCGCCGGGACAGTCCCTACGAGCAGTACTTC. Its protein product is CASSRRDSPYEQYF.

The chain recombines TRBV9 with TRBJ2-5; TRBD2 matches 15 bases. The germline V gene has CDR1 SGDLS and CDR2 YYNGEE. The CDR3 spans 18 residues. The junction had 5 bases not matched to a gene; V was cut back by 0 bases and J by 2 bases. The CDR3 nucleotides read TGTGCCAGCAGCGTAGAGGGACTAGCGGGGGGCCCTCAAGAGACCCAGTACTTC. Protein sequence: CASSVEGLAGGPQETQYF.

This clone was observed at least ten times. The chain employs TRBV2 and TRBJ1-3; possible D gene TRBD1, 6 bases. The CDR3 has 14 residues. CDR1 and CDR2 (germline): SNHLY, FYNNEI. Trimming pared 8 bases from V and 2 bases from J, leaving 13 bases between. The CDR3 DNA follows: TGTGCCAGCGGACCATGGACAGCTGGAAACACCATATATTTT. This codes for CASGPWTAGNTIYF.

The count of this clone is one. The CDR3 spells CASSKAGDRGKDEQFF. CDR3 coding DNA: TGTGCCAGCAGCAAAGCCGGGGACAGGGGGAAGGATGAGCAGTTCTTC. The chain combines TRBV21-1 with TRBJ2-1; the table's D call TRBD1 went unverified against the DNA. TRBV21-1 is deemed a pseudogene. The CDR3 is 16 amino acids.

The chain is built from TRBV2 and TRBJ2-7; 8 bases agree with TRBD1. This CDR3 has 14 amino acids. V lost 6 bases and J lost 2; bases outside the gene matches: 6. Germline values: CDR1 SNHLY, CDR2 FYNNEI. This CDR3 is CASSSGTGTYEQYF. The CDR3 nucleotides are TGTGCCAGCAGCTCCGGGACAGGTACCTACGAGCAGTACTTC.

The chain links TRBV19 to TRBJ2-1; TRBD2 might be the D (6 bases). The germline gives CDR1 LNHDA, CDR2 SQIVND (reference sequence). V shed 10 bases and J shed 4 bases, with 17 bases lying between them. There are 14 residues in the CDR3. As DNA, the CDR3 is TGTGCCACCTCTCTAACGGGGGTTTACAATGAGCAGTTCTTC. The encoded protein is CATSLTGVYNEQFF.

V usage is TRBV4-3 and J usage is TRBJ1-4; no definite D call. There are 16 residues in the CDR3. Per germline, CDR1 LGHNA and CDR2 YSLEER. V lost 0 bases and J lost 4, with 12 bases in between. The CDR3 nucleotides read TGCGCCAGCAGCCAAGATATAGGCAGGATTAATGAAAAACTGTTTTTT. Translated: CASSQDIGRINEKLFF.

The V gene is TRBV11-2, the J gene TRBJ2-2, with a possible D match to TRBD2 (6 bases). V lost 5 bases and J lost 5, with 15 bases in between. Germline V gives CDR1 SGHAT, CDR2 FQNNGV. CDR3 length equals 15 residues. The CDR3: CASSRSRAGTGELFF. Here the CDR3 DNA reads TGTGCCAGCAGCCGAAGCAGGGCGGGAACCGGGGAGCTGTTTTTT.

V and J are TRBV5-1 and TRBJ1-3, with D possibly TRBD1 on 5 matching bases. Germline V lookup: CDR1 SGHRS, CDR2 YFSETQ. V gave up 2 bases and J gave up 0 bases, with 12 bases separating them. The CDR3 has 16 amino acids. The CDR3 DNA is TGCGCCAGCAGCTTTGGGGCTACAGACTCTGGAAACACCATATATTTT. Its protein product is CASSFGATDSGNTIYF.

The V call is TRBV5-1, the J call TRBJ2-7; TRBD1 agrees at 8 bases. Unmatched junction bases numbered 8, after V lost 7 bases and J lost 5 bases. The CDR3 covers 13 residues. Germline CDR1 reads SGHRS; CDR2 reads YFSETQ. In nucleotides, the CDR3 is TGCGCCAGCCGGACAGGGCGCAGCGACGAGCAGTACTTC. This codes for CASRTGRSDEQYF. The complete variable domain, with remaining parts taken from reference TRBV5-1 and TRBJ2-7, reads KAGVTQTPRYLIKTRGQQVTLSCSPISGHRSVSWYQQTPGQGLQFLFEYFSETQRNKGNFPGRFSGRQFSNSRSEMNVSTLELGDSALYLCASRTGRSDEQYFGPGTRLTVT.

This clone was counted a single time. This chain uses TRBV18 with TRBJ2-1, with a tentative D call TRBD2 (8 bases). Per the germline V gene, CDR1 is KGHSH and CDR2 is LQKENI. Trimming stripped 3 bases from V and 4 bases from J, with 19 bases between. The CDR3 spans 17 residues. The CDR3 reads CASSPNREGQTYNEQFF. DNA of the CDR3: TGTGCCAGCTCACCGAACCGGGAGGGACAGACATACAATGAGCAGTTCTTC.

The rearrangement links TRBV4-1 to TRBJ2-1, with D maybe TRBD2 (5 bases). V was pared by 4 bases and J by 0 bases, with 13 bases between. The CDR3 has 16 amino acids. The V gene's germline CDR1 is MGHRA and CDR2 YSYEKL. Written as DNA, the CDR3 is TGCGCCAGCAGCCTCTCGTTCGCGGGCTCCTACAATGAGCAGTTCTTC. Translated: CASSLSFAGSYNEQFF.

This chain joins TRBV3-1 (or the pseudogene TRBV3-2) and TRBJ1-2, with 12 bases lining up with TRBD1. The V and J ends lost 5 bases and 11 bases, in that order; junction bases with no gene match: 12. Germline V gene sequence: CDR1 LGHDT, CDR2 YNNKEL (reference sequence). The CDR3 covers 15 residues. The CDR3 is CASSYFTGTGGNYTF. CDR3 in DNA: TGTGCCAGCAGCTATTTTACTGGGACAGGGGGCAATTACACCTTC.

The chain uses TRBV12-3 or TRBV12-4 and TRBJ2-7, with D perhaps matching TRBD1 (6 bases). The CDR3 spans 13 residues. V was shortened by 2 bases and J by 2 bases, with 7 bases between the two germline ends. Here the CDR3 DNA reads TGTGCCAGCAGTTTACAGGGGACCTACGAGCAGTACTTC. Translated: CASSLQGTYEQYF.

The chain employs TRBV7-9 and TRBJ2-4; TRBD1 matches at 8 bases. This CDR3 contains 14 residues. The V segment lost 1 base and the J segment 7 bases; nucleotides outside the gene matches: 3. From germline, CDR1 is SEHNR and CDR2 FQNEAQ (reference sequence). The CDR3 here is CASSLGQGANIQYF. CDR3 sequence (DNA): TGTGCCAGCAGCTTAGGGCAGGGGGCCAACATTCAGTACTTC.

The chain links TRBV4-2 to TRBJ2-7, with 8 bases that match TRBD1. CDR1 and CDR2 (germline): LGHNA, YNFKEQ. The V and J ends lost 4 bases and 2 bases, in that order; junction bases with no gene match: 10. The CDR3 sequence is 16 residues long. CDR3 coding DNA: TGTGCCAGCAGCCGCCCACTCAGCAGGGGGCCCTACGAGCAGTACTTC. Translated, it gives CASSRPLSRGPYEQYF.

DNA for the CDR3: TGTGCAACGGGACAGGGATCGGATCAGCCCCAGCATTTT. As protein: CATGQGSDQPQHF. The chain joins TRBV18 to TRBJ1-5; 9 bases line up with TRBD1. This CDR3 spans 13 amino acids. The germline V gene has CDR1 KGHSH and CDR2 LQKENI.

The chain has TRBV3-1 (or the pseudogene TRBV3-2) and TRBJ1-2; 8 nucleotides align to TRBD1. There are 15 residues in the CDR3. CDR1 and CDR2 (germline): LGHDT, YNNKEL (reference sequence). V shed 3 bases and J 8 bases; nucleotides not matched to a gene: 11. The CDR3 sequence: CASSHNRQGKGGYTF. The CDR3 nucleotides read TGTGCCAGCAGCCATAACCGACAGGGGAAGGGAGGCTACACCTTC.

The gene calls are TRBV9 and TRBJ2-7; the match to TRBD1 covers 10 bases. The CDR3 consists of 14 residues. Per the germline V gene, CDR1 is SGDLS and CDR2 is YYNGEE. The J segment lost 6 bases and the V segment lost 4 bases, leaving 7 bases of the junction unmatched. The DNA of the CDR3 is TGTGCCAGCAGCCCCCAGACAGGGGGCGGCGAGCAGTACTTC. Residues: CASSPQTGGGEQYF.

V and J are TRBV5-1 and TRBJ1-6; 7 positions agree with TRBD1. CDR1 is SGHRS, CDR2 YFSETQ, per germline. The CDR3 contains 14 residues. J was trimmed by 9 bases and V by 2 bases; bases with no gene match: 5. DNA for the CDR3: TGCGCCAGCAGCTTAGGACAGGCGGTTTCACCCCTCCACTTT. It specifies CASSLGQAVSPLHF.

The chain joins TRBV3-1 (or the pseudogene TRBV3-2) to TRBJ2-3; TRBD2 matches 9 bases. Trimming cost V 4 bases and J 5 bases; bases outside gene matches: 10. This CDR3 contains 16 residues. Germline-derived CDR1 and CDR2 are LGHDT and YNNKEL (reference sequence). The CDR3 bases are TGTGCCAGCAGCCCAGGAGGGCGGGGGGGCAGAGATACGCAGTATTTT. It codes for CASSPGGRGGRDTQYF.

This clone was detected once. Here the CDR3 DNA reads TGTGCCAGTTCAGGGTTGGAGTGGACTGAAGCTTTCTTT. It specifies CASSGLEWTEAFF. The chain combines TRBV19 with TRBJ1-1, with D perhaps TRBD1 (5 bases). Trimming took off 8 bases at V and 5 bases at J, with 15 bases between the two ends. The CDR3 runs to 13 residues. Germline loops: CDR1 LNHDA, CDR2 SQIVND (reference sequence).

The chain couples TRBV19 to TRBJ2-7, with D possibly TRBD1 on 5 matching bases. CDR3 length: 15 amino acids. Trimming took 0 bases from V and 2 from J, leaving 11 bases between them. Germline lookup yields CDR1 LNHDA and CDR2 SQIVND (reference sequence). The CDR3 reads CASSIDSSGPYEQYF. CDR3 coding DNA: TGTGCCAGTAGTATAGATTCCTCAGGGCCCTACGAGCAGTACTTC.

The rearrangement links TRBV19 to TRBJ2-5, with 14 bases identical to TRBD2. After removal of 5 bases from V and 4 bases from J, the junction contained 9 bases not matched to a gene. The germline V gene has CDR1 LNHDA and CDR2 SQIVND (reference sequence). This CDR3 comprises 17 residues. The CDR3 DNA reads TGTGCCAGTAGTCTACAGGGACTAGCGGGGGAGAGAGAGACCCAGTACTTC. Its translation: CASSLQGLAGERETQYF.

This chain uses TRBV2 with TRBJ2-7; 8 positions match TRBD1. With V trimmed by 7 bases and J by 0 bases, 5 bases remained unmatched. The CDR3 totals 14 residues. Germline CDR1 is SNHLY and CDR2 is FYNNEI. CDR3 nucleotide sequence: TGTGCCAGCACCCGGACAGGGAGCTCCTACGAGCAGTACTTC. This gives the protein CASTRTGSSYEQYF.

Details on this clone: At one end the junction does not follow the germline gene, possibly because of a read error. The gene calls are TRBV6-5 and TRBJ2-7; perhaps TRBD1 as D (5 bases). Germline lookup yields CDR1 MNHEY and CDR2 SVGAGI. The CDR3 length is 15 residues. The CDR3 DNA is TGTGCCAGCAGTGACTCCATACAGGCGAACTACGAGCAGTACTTC. Its protein is CASSDSIQANYEQYF.

V gene TRBV6-2 or TRBV6-3 combines with J gene TRBJ2-7; D might be TRBD2 (6 bases). The CDR3 is made up of 14 amino acids. Germline V gene lookup returns CDR1 MNHEY and CDR2 SVGEGT. Deletions cut 2 bases from V and 2 bases from J, with 10 bases between. The DNA of the CDR3 is TGTGCCAGCAGTTACCTCCGGGGGACCTACGAGCAGTACTTC. This gives the protein CASSYLRGTYEQYF.